This T cell receptor beta chain was documented in a study of T cell responses to AZD1222 COVID-19 vaccine. General observations from the study: Unmutated variant regions reportedly attract nearly half of all spike-specific TCRs. An increase in Spike-specific TCR breadth and depth was observed after two AZD1222 doses.

Produced via immunoSEQ multiplex PCR; TCRdb's table is partial and in-frame only. The sample has about 100,000 clones, approximately 90% seen once. Germline CDR1 MNHNS, CDR2 SASEGT. This CDR3 region has 14 residues. The V and J ends lost 1 base and 8 bases respectively, with 14 bases between them. Concerning this clone: As yet, its antigen is unknown.

The chain employs TRBV6-1 and TRBJ1-2; D remains ambiguous. The TCR sequence derives from an adult in good health. The material sequenced was peripheral blood, taken on day 0 of AZD1222 vaccination. CDR3 region: CASSEGQAGRGYTF. Here the CDR3 DNA reads TGTGCCAGCAGTGAAGGGCAGGCTGGACGGGGCTACACCTTC.